A single sample gave rise to the 19 T cell receptor beta chains below, sequenced in a study of radiation and T cells in renal cell carcinoma. Time point noted: baseline pretreatment blood. As to treatment: 15 Gy SBRT to primary tumor, nephrectomy 4 weeks later. Produced via immunoSEQ multiplex PCR; TCRdb's table is partial and in-frame only. The table shows 150,000 or so clones, with about 85% occurring only once. This material consisted of blood, taken from a patient whose treatment included radiotherapy and nephrectomy. These receptor sequences come from a woman in her 70s with renal cell carcinoma.

J is TRBJ2-3 and V is TRBV5-1; a weak D match, TRBD1 (5 bases). Germline-derived CDR1 and CDR2 are SGHRS and YFSETQ. The CDR3 has 16 amino acids. V lost 5 bases to trimming and J lost 1 base, with 17 bases between them. The CDR3 DNA is TGCGCCAGCAGGCTCGCCCCATTACAGGGCACAGATACGCAGTATTTT. Translated, it gives CASRLAPLQGTDTQYF. The full variable domain, its missing parts supplied by reference TRBV5-1 and TRBJ2-3, is KAGVTQTPRYLIKTRGQQVTLSCSPISGHRSVSWYQQTPGQGLQFLFEYFSETQRNKGNFPGRFSGRQFSNSRSEMNVSTLELGDSALYLCASRLAPLQGTDTQYFGPGTRLTVL.

The CDR3 protein is CASSFQVGDEQFF. For the CDR3, the DNA is TGTGCCAGCAGCTTCCAGGTCGGGGATGAGCAGTTCTTC. V is TRBV27 and J is TRBJ2-1; the D gene is possibly TRBD2 (5 bases). The CDR3 contains 13 residues. V shed 6 bases and J shed 8 bases, with 14 bases lying between them. In germline, CDR1 is MNHEY, CDR2 SMNVEV (reference sequence).

The V call is TRBV14, the J call TRBJ2-7; the D is unclear. This CDR3 has 13 residues. V lost 4 bases and J lost 6, with 13 bases in between. CDR1 and CDR2 (germline): SGHDN, FVKESK. CDR3: CASSPRATSEQYF. The CDR3 region has the DNA TGTGCCAGCAGCCCCCGGGCAACAAGCGAGCAGTACTTC.

V is TRBV7-8 and J is TRBJ1-5, with D unclear. From germline, CDR1 is SGHVS and CDR2 FQNEAQ. V lost 0 bases, J lost 5 bases, and 11 bases lay in between. This CDR3 region has 15 residues. The CDR3 reads CASSLARQGHQPQHF. The CDR3 DNA reads as TGTGCCAGCAGCTTAGCGAGACAAGGGCATCAGCCCCAGCATTTT.

Written as DNA, the CDR3 is TGTGCCAGCAGCCAAGATATAGGGGGGCCAACCGGGGAGCTGTTTTTT. It translates to CASSQDIGGPTGELFF. The rearrangement uses TRBV14 and TRBJ2-2; D tentatively reads TRBD1 or TRBD2 (6 bases each). This CDR3 is 16 amino acids long. The V and J ends lost 0 bases and 5 bases respectively, with 13 bases between them. Germline loops: CDR1 SGHDN, CDR2 FVKESK.

This sequence joins TRBV7-2 and TRBJ2-7; D ambiguous. The CDR3 loop spans 13 amino acids. The V end was cut by 2 bases, the J end by 2 bases, with 7 bases between. Germline-derived CDR1 and CDR2 are SGHTA and FQGNSA. The CDR3 loop is CASSLWQAYEQYF. CDR3 in DNA: TGTGCCAGCAGCTTATGGCAGGCCTACGAGCAGTACTTC.

The chain is built from TRBV18 and TRBJ1-1; no definite D call. The CDR3 sequence is 12 residues long. V lost 3 bases, J lost 5 bases, and 7 bases lay in between. Per the germline V gene, CDR1 is KGHSH and CDR2 is LQKENI. The CDR3 loop reads CASSPTGTEAFF. As DNA, the CDR3 is TGTGCCAGCTCACCGACTGGGACTGAAGCTTTCTTT. The full variable domain, rest sourced from reference TRBV18 and TRBJ1-1, is NAGVMQNPRHLVRRRGQEARLRCSPMKGHSHVYWYRQLPEEGLKFMVYLQKENIIDESGMPKERFSAEFPKEGPSILRIQQVVRGDSAAYFCASSPTGTEAFFGQGTRLTVV.

The rearrangement links TRBV6-5 to TRBJ2-4; 7 bases are a match to TRBD1. V gave up 2 bases and J gave up 4 bases; unmatched junction bases: 2. The CDR3 runs to 14 residues. The V gene's germline CDR1 is MNHEY and CDR2 SVGAGI. In DNA form, the CDR3 reads TGTGCCAGCAGTTACGACAGGGTTAAAAACATTCAGTACTTC. Amino acids: CASSYDRVKNIQYF.

The rearrangement links TRBV6-1 to TRBJ2-1; 7 positions match TRBD1. This CDR3 comprises 14 residues. With 7 bases clipped from V and 7 bases from J, the junction kept 10 bases outside the gene matches. Germline-derived CDR1 and CDR2 are MNHNS and SASEGT. The CDR3 DNA sequence: TGTGCCAGCACACGACAGGGTATTGTTAATGAGCAGTTCTTC. As protein: CASTRQGIVNEQFF.

This chain connects TRBV19 to TRBJ1-1, with TRBD1 matching over 8 bases. V lost 9 bases, J lost 5 bases, and 11 bases stayed unmatched. Per the germline V gene, CDR1 is LNHDA and CDR2 is SQIVND (reference sequence). The CDR3 is 14 residues long. CDR3 residues: CASETDRGETEAFF. The DNA of the CDR3 is TGTGCCAGCGAGACCGACAGGGGAGAAACTGAAGCTTTCTTT.

The chain recombines TRBV10-3 with TRBJ2-6; TRBD1 is a possible D gene (6 bases). The V end was cut by 6 bases, the J end by 4 bases, with 13 bases between. Germline V gives CDR1 ENHRY, CDR2 SYGVKD. The CDR3 runs to 15 residues. CDR3 DNA sequence: TGTGCCATCAGGGGACCAGGGGTCGGGGCCAACGTCCTGACTTTC. As protein: CAIRGPGVGANVLTF.

The gene calls are TRBV9 and TRBJ2-2; no firm D call. The CDR3 has 13 residues. V lost 4 bases and J lost 2, with 6 bases in between. Germline V lookup: CDR1 SGDLS, CDR2 YYNGEE. CDR3 nucleotides: TGTGCCAGCAGCATTACAAACACCGGGGAGCTGTTTTTT. Protein sequence: CASSITNTGELFF.

DNA of the CDR3: TGTGCCAGCGCTAAAGAGGGGGCTAGCGGGGGCCAAAGGAATGAGCAGTTCTTC. As protein: CASAKEGASGGQRNEQFF. The gene calls are TRBV4-2 and TRBJ2-1; 10 bases align to TRBD2. Trimming cost V 8 bases and J 7 bases; bases outside gene matches: 20. CDR1 is LGHNA and CDR2 is YNFKEQ in the germline V gene. This CDR3 is built from 18 residues.

This chain uses TRBV21-1 with TRBJ1-2; TRBD1, the table's D call, lacks a check against the DNA. TRBV21-1 is designated a pseudogene. This CDR3 comprises 21 residues. As DNA, the CDR3 is TGTGCCAGCAGCAACGCCGGGGACAGGGGTTCCCTATTCCTTTCTAACTATGGCTACACCTTC. Translation: CASSNAGDRGSLFLSNYGYTF.

The genes are TRBV4-1 and TRBJ2-3; 14 positions agree with TRBD2. CDR1 and CDR2 (germline): MGHRA, YSYEKL. The J segment lost 6 bases and the V segment lost 6 bases, leaving 2 bases of the junction unmatched. The CDR3 totals 14 residues. DNA of the CDR3: TGCGCCAGCAGGCGGACTAGCGGGGGGGATACGCAGTATTTT. As protein: CASRRTSGGDTQYF.

The chain combines TRBV6-4 with TRBJ1-1, with D uncertain. Trimming took off 5 bases at V and 6 bases at J, with 13 bases between the two ends. Germline V CDR1 and CDR2: MRHNA, SNTAGT. This CDR3 is built from 13 residues. The CDR3: CASSSGFGAEAFF. CDR3 bases: TGTGCCAGCAGTTCGGGGTTTGGCGCTGAAGCTTTCTTT.

V gene TRBV27 combines with J gene TRBJ2-1; D unresolved. The CDR3 contains 16 residues. Germline CDR1 MNHEY, CDR2 SMNVEV (reference sequence). The germline V and J ends were trimmed by 0 bases and 5 bases, with 14 bases remaining between them. The CDR3 DNA is TGTGCCAGCAGTTTATCGTCTACACGATATAACAATGAGCAGTTCTTC. This translates into CASSLSSTRYNNEQFF.

The rearrangement uses TRBV5-1 and TRBJ1-1, with 9 bases matching TRBD1. Germline values: CDR1 SGHRS, CDR2 YFSETQ. With 3 bases clipped from V and 0 bases from J, the junction kept 6 bases outside the gene matches. The length of the CDR3 is 16 residues. The CDR3 nucleotides are TGCGCCAGCAGCTCCGGACAGGGGATCTTGAACACTGAAGCTTTCTTT. It is translated as CASSSGQGILNTEAFF.

In this sample, this clone turned up once. The chain carries TRBV6-1 and TRBJ2-1; 16 nucleotides agree with TRBD2. V shed 8 bases, J shed 9 bases, and the junction held 1 base outside the gene matches. Germline loops: CDR1 MNHNS, CDR2 SASEGT. The CDR3 contains 13 residues. As DNA, the CDR3 is TGTGCCAGCGGGACTAGCGGGGGGGTTGAGCAGTTCTTC. Translated: CASGTSGGVEQFF.